This TCR beta chain was found in a study of blood T cell repertoires in COVID-19. The wider study: Nucleic acid was either cDNA or gDNA, and it came from T cells, B-cell-depleted T cells, or PBMCs.

The ends lost 4 bases at V and 7 bases at J; junction bases unmatched: 9. The germline V gene encodes CDR1 SEHNR and CDR2 FQNEAQ (reference sequence). CDR3 length: 15 residues. Original processing notes: Amplification from reference gene primers served as the basis for estimated nucleated cell counts. Profiled with immunoSEQ multiplex PCR; TCRdb holds only in-frame clones, not every one. From that table come the V and J calls and clone size; the DNA was used to work out D and trimming. The sample has 90,000 to 120,000 clones, 80% to 90% seen once. This receptor was identified in a woman of 80 years or more with acute or convalescent COVID-19. The gene calls are TRBV7-9 and TRBJ1-5; 8 nucleotides match TRBD1. Source material: peripheral blood. This CDR3 reads CASSYRQGTGQPQHF. The CDR3 DNA reads as TGTGCCAGCAGCTACCGACAGGGGACGGGGCAGCCCCAGCATTTT.